The rows below give T cell receptor beta chains drawn from one sample of a study of T cell responses to AZD1222 COVID-19 vaccine. Only in-frame clones appear in the TCRdb table, and some are missing; sequencing was by immunoSEQ multiplex PCR. The repertoire includes more than 150,000 clones, 90% of them detected once, and under 7.5% sits in the top ten. The specimen comprised peripheral blood, sampled on day 0 of AZD1222 vaccination. Every receptor here comes from an adult in good health. Both conserved end residues are trimmed from each CDR3. Clone sizes are given selectively: once, few, many, or a class where the clone is expanded.

j_gene: TRBJ2-2; abundance: -; v_gene: TRBV2; CDR3aa: ASSGDPTNTGELF
j_gene: TRBJ1-5; abundance: once; v_gene: TRBV5-4; CDR3aa: ASSFIGSNQPQH
j_gene: TRBJ2-7; abundance: -; v_gene: TRBV5-4; CDR3aa: ASRPPGQGYEQY
j_gene: TRBJ1-2; abundance: -; v_gene: TRBV19; CDR3aa: ASSITLQTANYGYT
j_gene: TRBJ2-1; abundance: once; v_gene: TRBV3-1/TRBV3-2; CDR3aa: ASSPGQGLINEQF
j_gene: TRBJ2-3; abundance: -; v_gene: TRBV9; CDR3aa: ASSTSPSSTDTQY
j_gene: TRBJ1-3; abundance: -; v_gene: TRBV11-2; CDR3aa: ASSLVGRSSGNTIY
j_gene: TRBJ1-4; abundance: -; v_gene: TRBV6-6; CDR3aa: ASLGRSNEKLF
j_gene: TRBJ1-1; abundance: -; v_gene: TRBV19; CDR3aa: ASSLRLQMNTEAF
j_gene: TRBJ2-3; abundance: -; v_gene: TRBV4-3; CDR3aa: ASSRTPVGATDTQY
j_gene: TRBJ2-7; abundance: -; v_gene: TRBV5-1; CDR3aa: ASSSTGPEQY
j_gene: TRBJ1-1; abundance: -; v_gene: TRBV19; CDR3aa: ASSITPENTEAF
j_gene: TRBJ1-4; abundance: -; v_gene: TRBV2; CDR3aa: ASSEARDRVSNEKLF
j_gene: TRBJ1-2; abundance: -; v_gene: TRBV11-2; CDR3aa: ASSLDQSGTTNYGYT
j_gene: TRBJ1-4; abundance: -; v_gene: TRBV28; CDR3aa: ASSLGGANEKLF
j_gene: TRBJ2-3; abundance: -; v_gene: TRBV24-1; CDR3aa: ATSDLPGTGTPDTQY
j_gene: TRBJ1-3; abundance: -; v_gene: TRBV7-2; CDR3aa: ASSSQTDSGNTIY
j_gene: TRBJ1-6; abundance: -; v_gene: TRBV5-6; CDR3aa: ASSLGPGGALNSPLH
j_gene: TRBJ1-1; abundance: -; v_gene: TRBV4-3; CDR3aa: ASSQEGGQTTEAF
j_gene: TRBJ2-7; abundance: -; v_gene: TRBV3-1/TRBV3-2; CDR3aa: ASSEPGQGSSYEQY
j_gene: TRBJ2-7; abundance: once; v_gene: TRBV6-1; CDR3aa: ASSEGYSLSYEQY
j_gene: TRBJ1-1; abundance: -; v_gene: TRBV28; CDR3aa: ASSLPDRETSRAF
j_gene: TRBJ2-3; abundance: once; v_gene: TRBV6-5; CDR3aa: ASSYSPTGSTDTQY
j_gene: TRBJ2-3; abundance: -; v_gene: TRBV7-9; CDR3aa: ASSLAQLGTQY
j_gene: TRBJ1-1; abundance: -; v_gene: TRBV7-2; CDR3aa: ASSAGGEAGRAEAF
j_gene: TRBJ2-7; abundance: -; v_gene: TRBV5-1; CDR3aa: ASSPSFYSYVN
j_gene: TRBJ1-1; abundance: -; v_gene: TRBV19; CDR3aa: ATRDRDTGAF
j_gene: TRBJ2-7; abundance: -; v_gene: TRBV30; CDR3aa: AWSTPDQGYYEQY
j_gene: TRBJ2-7; abundance: -; v_gene: TRBV7-9; CDR3aa: ASSLAGVNYEQY
j_gene: TRBJ1-6; abundance: -; v_gene: TRBV7-2; CDR3aa: ASSLAGQGGNSPLH
j_gene: TRBJ2-7; abundance: -; v_gene: TRBV5-1; CDR3aa: ASSTQGPYEQY
j_gene: TRBJ1-2; abundance: -; v_gene: TRBV28; CDR3aa: ASSLSYGYT
j_gene: TRBJ2-5; abundance: -; v_gene: TRBV28; CDR3aa: ASSFPPLETQY
j_gene: TRBJ1-2; abundance: -; v_gene: TRBV28; CDR3aa: ASSFGGQGGRHGYT
j_gene: TRBJ2-7; abundance: -; v_gene: TRBV5-1; CDR3aa: ASSSGIAAGYEQY
j_gene: TRBJ2-1; abundance: -; v_gene: TRBV5-1; CDR3aa: ASSPGPNQGHEQF
j_gene: TRBJ2-5; abundance: -; v_gene: TRBV2; CDR3aa: ASSHRTGGPRETQY
j_gene: TRBJ1-4; abundance: -; v_gene: TRBV29-1; CDR3aa: SARGGVEKLF
j_gene: TRBJ1-2; abundance: -; v_gene: TRBV4-1; CDR3aa: ASSQEYAGVHGYT
j_gene: TRBJ2-3; abundance: once; v_gene: TRBV6-1; CDR3aa: ASSDPRLAGGDTQY